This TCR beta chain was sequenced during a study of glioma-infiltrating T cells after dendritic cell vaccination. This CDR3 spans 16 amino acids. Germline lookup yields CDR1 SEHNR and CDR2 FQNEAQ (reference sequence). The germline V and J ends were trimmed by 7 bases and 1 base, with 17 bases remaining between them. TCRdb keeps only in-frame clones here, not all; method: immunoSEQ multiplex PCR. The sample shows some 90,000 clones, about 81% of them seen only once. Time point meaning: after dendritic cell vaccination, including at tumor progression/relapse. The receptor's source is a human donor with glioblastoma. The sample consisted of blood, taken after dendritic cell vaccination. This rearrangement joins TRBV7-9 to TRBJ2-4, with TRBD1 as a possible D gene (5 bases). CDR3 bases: TGTGCCAGCAACCCCATTCAGCCAGGGGCCAAAAACATTCAGTACTTC. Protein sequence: CASNPIQPGAKNIQYF.